What follows is one T cell receptor beta chain and its context. The PCR had 60 Vbeta and 13 Jbeta primers. Profiled with immunoSEQ multiplex PCR; TCRdb holds only in-frame clones, not every one. Of around 300,000 clones detected, approximately 70% appear once; the ten largest clones hold under 3%. The CDR3 has 11 residues. V lost 2 bases and J lost 8; bases outside the gene matches: 2. Looked up from germline, CDR1 is GTSNPN and CDR2 is SVGIG (reference sequence). This sample stems from a study of cytomegalovirus exposure and HLA in healthy donors. This sequence was found in a female donor in good health and CMV-seronegative. Sequencing was performed on PBMCs. The chain joins TRBV30 to TRBJ1-1; 7 bases agree with TRBD1. The CDR3: CAWSRTGEAFF. CDR3 DNA sequence: TGTGCCTGGAGTCGGACAGGCGAAGCTTTCTTT.